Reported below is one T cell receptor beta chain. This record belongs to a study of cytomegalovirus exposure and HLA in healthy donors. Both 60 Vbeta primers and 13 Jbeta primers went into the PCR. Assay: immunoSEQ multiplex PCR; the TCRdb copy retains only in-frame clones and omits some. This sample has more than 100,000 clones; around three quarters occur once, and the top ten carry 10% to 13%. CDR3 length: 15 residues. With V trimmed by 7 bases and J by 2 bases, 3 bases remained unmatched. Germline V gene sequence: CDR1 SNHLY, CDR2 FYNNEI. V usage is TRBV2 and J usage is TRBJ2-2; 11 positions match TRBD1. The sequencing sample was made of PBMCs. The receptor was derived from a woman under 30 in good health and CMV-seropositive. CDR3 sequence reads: CASIRTGGNTGELFF. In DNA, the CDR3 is TGTGCCAGCATTAGGACAGGGGGCAACACCGGGGAGCTGTTTTTT.